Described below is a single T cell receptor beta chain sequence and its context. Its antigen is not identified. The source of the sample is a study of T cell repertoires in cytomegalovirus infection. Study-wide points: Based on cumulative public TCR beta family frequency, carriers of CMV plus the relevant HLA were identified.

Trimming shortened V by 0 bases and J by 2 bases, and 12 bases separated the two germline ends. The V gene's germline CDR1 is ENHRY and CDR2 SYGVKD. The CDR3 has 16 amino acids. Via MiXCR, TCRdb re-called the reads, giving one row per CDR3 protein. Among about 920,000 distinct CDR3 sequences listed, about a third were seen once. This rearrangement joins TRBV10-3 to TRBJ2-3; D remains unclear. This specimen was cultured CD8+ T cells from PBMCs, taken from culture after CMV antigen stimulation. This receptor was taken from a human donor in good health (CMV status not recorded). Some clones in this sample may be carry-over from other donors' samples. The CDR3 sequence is CAISESARPPTDTQYF. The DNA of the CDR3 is TGTGCCATCAGTGAGTCAGCTCGGCCCCCCACAGATACGCAGTATTTT.